This T cell receptor beta chain was recorded in a study of OX40 agonist ivuxolimab in advanced cancers. General observations from the study: Expansion of clones was among the lowest in partial responders at 0.1-3.0 mg/kg. There were, on average, more expanded clones in CD8+ T cells than in CD4+.

Data came from immunoSEQ multiplex PCR; TCRdb stores just in-frame clones and leaves some out. The sample consists of some 68,000 clones, 86% of them appearing once. Regarding this clone: The antigen is undetermined.

CDR3 length: 15 residues. Germline CDR1 SGHRS, CDR2 YFSETQ. V was clipped by 4 bases and J by 3 bases; unmatched bases: 5. The genes are TRBV5-1 and TRBJ2-3; TRBD1 matches at 10 bases. The sequenced sample was CD4+ or CD8+ T cells sorted from blood, obtained in a trial of the OX40 agonist ivuxolimab. This TCR was sampled from an adult with an advanced solid tumor such as melanoma, head and neck, liver or kidney cancer. CDR3 DNA: TGCGCCAGCAGCACCGGGACAGGGGTTACAGATACGCAGTATTTT. Translating gives CASSTGTGVTDTQYF.